This section outlines one T cell receptor beta chain sequence together with its context. Generated by immunoSEQ multiplex PCR, the TCRdb table keeps only in-frame clones and is missing some. The sample consists of about 76,000 clones, over 75% of them appearing once. This sample was taken from a study of OX40 agonist ivuxolimab in advanced cancers. Study-wide context: Allowance was made for prior anti-PD-1, anti-PD-L1 or anti-CTLA-4 therapy, and about 40% had some. Of the patients, three showed partial responses, one with hepatocellular carcinoma and two with cutaneous melanoma.

V lost 0 bases and J lost 7, with 13 bases in between. The CDR3 runs 14 residues. Germline CDR1 reads SGHAT; CDR2 reads FQNNGV. The receptor comes from an adult with an advanced solid tumor such as melanoma, head and neck, liver or kidney cancer. This specimen consisted of CD4+ or CD8+ T cells sorted from blood, obtained in a trial of the OX40 agonist ivuxolimab. The chain has TRBV11-2 and TRBJ2-7; TRBD2 might be the D (6 bases). The CDR3 loop reads CASSLEPRAGEQYF. The CDR3 coding sequence is TGTGCCAGCAGCTTAGAACCCAGGGCGGGGGAGCAGTACTTC.